What follows describes a single TCR beta chain. The data were obtained in a study of patients and donors after allogeneic stem cell transplantation. TCRdb fed the RT-PCR reads into MiXCR, producing one record per CDR3 protein. The repertoire holds about 230,000 distinct CDR3 sequences, with around an eighth as singletons. This CDR3 has 13 residues. Trimming cost V 2 bases and J 0 bases, with 3 bases left between them. Germline CDR1 is SEHNR and CDR2 is FQNEAQ (reference sequence). The sample was blood, either unsorted or a sorted T cell fraction (not recorded which). The chain couples TRBV7-9 to TRBJ2-3; D gene uncertain. This TCR derives from a human donor who was either an allogeneic HSCT recipient or a stem cell or donor lymphocyte infusion donor (not recorded which). It is not recorded whose cells these are; they may come from a transplant donor. The CDR3 loop reads CASSLSSTDTQYF. The CDR3 DNA is TGTGCCAGCAGCTTATCTAGCACAGATACGCAGTATTTT. The whole variable domain, filled in from reference TRBV7-9 and TRBJ2-3, reads DTGVSQNPRHKITKRGQNVTFRCDPISEHNRLYWYRQTLGQGPEFLTYFQNEAQLEKSRLLSDRFSAERPKGSFSTLEIQRTEQGDSAMYLCASSLSSTDTQYFGPGTRLTVL.